Sequencing of this TCR beta chain was carried out in a study of T cells in Graves' hyperthyroidism and ophthalmopathy. Overall study findings and caveats: Blood shared most expanded thyroid clonotypes above 0.001.

The source of the PBMCs was approximately 10 ml of fresh peripheral blood. Amplification of TCR beta CDR3 regions was performed using RNA transcripts as template. Initially, a first-round RT-PCR of the TCR CDR3 employed the HTBI primer set. Via MiXCR, TCRdb re-called the multiplex PCR reads, giving one row per CDR3 protein. The profile covers approximately 400,000 distinct CDR3 sequences, with 15% to 19% appearing a single time and roughly an eighth taken by the ten largest. Germline CDR1 and CDR2: MNHNS and SASEGT. The CDR3 length is 14 residues. V lost 4 bases to trimming and J lost 7 bases, with 13 bases between them. About this clonotype: What it recognizes is unknown.

V is TRBV6-1 and J is TRBJ1-4; no clear D. This clonotype was obtained from a young woman with Graves' hyperthyroidism. The sequencing input was blood. The CDR3 is CASSAGQIREKLFF. CDR3 in DNA: TGTGCCAGCAGTGCCGGCCAAATCCGTGAAAAACTGTTTTTT.